This entry features one T cell receptor beta chain sequence. As yet, its antigen is unknown. These data originate in a study of cytotoxic CD8 clonotypes in ibrutinib-treated CLL. Across the whole study: Response sampling occurred after a median around 12 months of treatment (range 6 to 36).

A 1 in 200,000 to 1 in 1 million T cell depth was the sequencing target. Profiling relied on immunoSEQ multiplex PCR, and the TCRdb table lists in-frame clones only, not all of them. The repertoire holds 200,000 to 250,000 clones, roughly 77% seen once, with approximately 5.9% in the top ten. Study conclusions and caveats: The study found public clonotypes uncommon, contracting or stable on treatment.

Trimming stripped 4 bases from V and 10 bases from J, with 20 bases between. This CDR3 comprises 15 residues. CDR1 and CDR2 (germline): MNHEY, SVGAGI. The clonotype originates from a human donor with chronic lymphocytic leukemia. The sample in question was PBMCs, obtained after 12 months of ibrutinib treatment. The chain uses TRBV6-5 and TRBJ2-1, with a tentative D call TRBD2 (6 bases). As DNA, the CDR3 is TGTGCCAGCAGTTTAACCGGGACTGCGAAATACGAGCAGTTCTTC. Amino acids: CASSLTGTAKYEQFF.